Below, 32 T cell receptor beta chains from the same sample are listed, as sequenced in a study of cytomegalovirus exposure and HLA in healthy donors. Primers for the PCR totalled 60 Vbeta and 13 Jbeta. Measured with immunoSEQ multiplex PCR; TCRdb has only the in-frame clones, and not every one. The sample shows about 190,000 clones, roughly four fifths of them seen only once. The sample comprised PBMCs. These receptors all come from a woman between 25 and 40 years old in good health and CMV-seropositive.

This chain connects TRBV6-5 to TRBJ2-5, with D perhaps TRBD1 (5 bases). Germline CDR1 and CDR2: MNHEY and SVGAGI. This CDR3 is 15 amino acids long. V shed 5 bases and J shed 0 bases, with 13 bases lying between them. The CDR3 region has the DNA TGTGCCAGCAGTCCCGACGGACACCACCAAGAGACCCAGTACTTC. Its protein is CASSPDGHHQETQYF.

The chain carries TRBV6-6 and TRBJ2-7; D unclear. Trimming pared 2 bases from V and 0 bases from J, leaving 8 bases between. Germline CDR1 reads MNHNY; CDR2 reads SVGAGI (reference sequence). The CDR3 contains 14 residues. CDR3 sequence: CASSYTGSSYEQYF. The CDR3 DNA follows: TGTGCCAGCAGTTACACTGGTAGCTCCTACGAGCAGTACTTC.

The rearrangement uses TRBV5-4 and TRBJ2-7; perhaps TRBD1 as D (5 bases). The V end lost 0 bases, the J end lost 0 bases, and 10 bases lay between the germline ends. The CDR3 totals 15 residues. Germline values: CDR1 SGHNT, CDR2 YYREEE (reference sequence). The CDR3 reads CASSLEGQLSYEQYF. The CDR3 DNA reads TGTGCCAGCAGCTTGGAGGGGCAGCTCTCCTACGAGCAGTACTTC.

The chain employs TRBV19 and TRBJ2-2, with TRBD1 as a possible D gene (6 bases). V dropped 7 bases and J dropped 4 bases, with 16 bases sitting between them. CDR3 length equals 15 residues. Looked up from germline, CDR1 is LNHDA and CDR2 is SQIVND (reference sequence). CDR3 coding DNA: TGTGCCAGTATGGGGGCGGGCTGGGGCACCGGGGAGCTGTTTTTT. Encoded protein: CASMGAGWGTGELFF.

This rearrangement joins TRBV12-1 to TRBJ1-4; TRBD1, as called in the table, went unchecked against the DNA. TRBV12-1 is a pseudogene locus. The CDR3 runs to 17 residues. The CDR3 reads CASSLRDSSTSNEKLFF. Here the CDR3 DNA reads TGTGCCAGCAGCTTGCGGGACAGCTCCACCTCCAATGAAAAACTGTTTTTT.

The CDR3 loop reads CASSPEEGEKLFF. The CDR3 nucleotides read TGTGCCAGCTCACCAGAGGAGGGGGAAAAACTGTTTTTT. J is TRBJ1-4 and V is TRBV18, with D possibly TRBD1 on 5 matching bases. The V end was cut by 2 bases, the J end by 8 bases, with 9 bases between. The CDR3 totals 13 residues. CDR1 KGHSH and CDR2 LQKENI come from the germline V gene.

The chain employs TRBV7-9 and TRBJ2-2, with D perhaps matching TRBD1 (6 bases). Germline V gene lookup returns CDR1 SEHNR and CDR2 FQNEAQ (reference sequence). V shed 0 bases and J shed 2 bases, with 16 bases lying between them. The CDR3 is made up of 18 amino acids. The CDR3 region has the DNA TGTGCCAGCAGCTTAGCCCGGCCTTTAGGGACAAACACCGGGGAGCTGTTTTTT. Translated: CASSLARPLGTNTGELFF.

The CDR3 sequence: CASSSGASGRVEQFF. DNA of the CDR3: TGTGCCAGCAGCTCAGGGGCTAGCGGGAGGGTTGAGCAGTTCTTC. The V gene is TRBV7-9, the J gene TRBJ2-1; 12 bases are shared with TRBD2. CDR3 length: 15 amino acids. The junction had 7 bases not matched to a gene; V was cut back by 4 bases and J by 9 bases. CDR1 is SEHNR, CDR2 FQNEAQ, per germline (reference sequence).

The chain uses TRBV5-6 and TRBJ1-1, with 9 bases that match TRBD1. The CDR3 loop spans 17 amino acids. Per germline, CDR1 SGHDT and CDR2 YYEEEE. V shed 4 bases and J 6 bases; nucleotides not matched to a gene: 16. CDR3 DNA: TGTGCCAGCAGCCCAGGAGGAGGGGACAGGGTGATGGCTGAAGCTTTCTTT. Translated: CASSPGGGDRVMAEAFF.

The CDR3 is CASSFLGGRTNTEAFF. The CDR3 DNA reads TGTGCCAGCAGCTTTTTAGGGGGAAGAACGAACACTGAAGCTTTCTTT. V gene TRBV7-2 combines with J gene TRBJ1-1; D is perhaps TRBD1 (6 bases). The germline V gene has CDR1 SGHTA and CDR2 FQGNSA. This CDR3 is 16 amino acids long. The V end was cut by 3 bases, the J end by 1 base, with 15 bases between.

With respect to this clone: At one end the junction does not follow the germline gene, possibly because of a read error. The chain uses TRBV28 and TRBJ2-5; 8 bases agree with TRBD2. The end of the DNA fits TRBJ2-7 better, so the J call may be wrong. The CDR3 sequence is 14 residues long. Germline loops: CDR1 MDHEN, CDR2 SYDVKM. Here the CDR3 reads CASSFQLAEYEQYF. For the CDR3, the DNA is TGTGCTAGCAGTTTTCAACTAGCGGAGTACGAGCAGTACTTC.

This clone is a singleton in its sample. The chain recombines TRBV5-4 with TRBJ1-4, with 7 bases aligning to TRBD1. J lost 4 bases, V lost 4 bases, and 7 bases had no gene match. Germline V gene sequence: CDR1 SGHNT, CDR2 YYREEE (reference sequence). The CDR3 has 15 amino acids. Here the CDR3 DNA reads TGTGCCAGCAGCCCTACAGGGGCCGTTAATGAAAAACTGTTTTTT. Amino acids: CASSPTGAVNEKLFF.

The V call is TRBV6-5, the J call TRBJ1-2, with D tentatively TRBD1 (6 bases). Germline-derived CDR1 and CDR2 are MNHEY and SVGAGI. The V gene lost 7 bases and the J gene lost 0 bases, with 12 bases spanning the gap. The CDR3 length is 14 residues. DNA for the CDR3: TGTGCCAGCATCCCAGGGGCTTCTAACTATGGCTACACCTTC. Protein: CASIPGASNYGYTF.

This sequence joins TRBV29-1 and TRBJ2-1, with 9 positions matching TRBD2. Germline loops: CDR1 SQVTM, CDR2 ANQGSEA. V was pared by 4 bases and J by 7 bases, with 8 bases of the junction left unmatched. The CDR3 loop spans 14 amino acids. The CDR3 spells CSVAQREAGNEQFF. The DNA for the CDR3 is TGCAGCGTTGCTCAGCGGGAGGCGGGGAATGAGCAGTTCTTC.

V gene TRBV28 combines with J gene TRBJ2-7; possible D gene TRBD2, 6 bases. Per the germline V gene, CDR1 is MDHEN and CDR2 is SYDVKM. The CDR3 is made up of 15 amino acids. V lost 6 bases and J lost 2, with 17 bases in between. CDR3: CASSPLAVQAYEQYF. CDR3 bases: TGTGCCAGCAGCCCCTTAGCGGTCCAAGCCTACGAGCAGTACTTC.

This rearrangement joins TRBV6-1 to TRBJ2-1; D remains unclear. Germline values: CDR1 MNHNS, CDR2 SASEGT. The V gene lost 11 bases and the J gene lost 3 bases, with 8 bases spanning the gap. The CDR3 covers 11 residues. CDR3 coding DNA: TGTGCCGTGAGCTACTACAATGAGCAGTTCTTC. Translating it yields CAVSYYNEQFF.

The rearrangement joins TRBV15 to TRBJ2-5; 9 bases are a match to TRBD2. The CDR3 is 18 amino acids. V shed 0 bases, J shed 5 bases, and the junction held 13 bases outside the gene matches. Germline lookup yields CDR1 LNHNV and CDR2 YYDKDF (reference sequence). The CDR3 bases are TGTGCCACCAGCAGAGAAGCTGGGGTAGCGGGAGTCGGGGAGACCCAGTACTTC. As protein: CATSREAGVAGVGETQYF.

The chain carries TRBV2 and TRBJ2-2; D gene uncertain. Trimming shortened V by 1 base and J by 7 bases, and 7 bases separated the two germline ends. The CDR3 extends over 13 amino acids. From germline, CDR1 is SNHLY and CDR2 FYNNEI. The CDR3 sequence: CASSEEHVGELFF. CDR3 bases: TGTGCCAGCAGTGAAGAGCATGTCGGGGAGCTGTTTTTT. Full variable domain (rest looked up from reference TRBV2 and TRBJ2-2): EPEVTQTPSHQVTQMGQEVILRCVPISNHLYFYWYRQILGQKVEFLVSFYNNEISEKSEIFDDQFSVERPDGSNFTLKIRSTKLEDSAMYFCASSEEHVGELFFGEGSRLTVL.

The chain combines TRBV14 with TRBJ2-1, with a tentative D call TRBD2 (5 bases). V lost 0 bases to trimming and J lost 8 bases, with 11 bases between them. The CDR3 totals 14 residues. CDR1 SGHDN and CDR2 FVKESK come from the germline V gene. In nucleotides, the CDR3 is TGTGCCAGCAGCCAAGAGATCCTAGCCTATGAGCAGTTCTTC. This codes for CASSQEILAYEQFF.

This chain links TRBV7-6 with TRBJ2-7, with 9 nucleotides matching TRBD1. The CDR3 spans 14 residues. Trimming took 1 base from V and 3 from J; bases not matched to a gene: 1. Germline CDR1 reads SGHVS; CDR2 reads FNYEAQ. This CDR3 is CASSLGGQGYEQYF. The CDR3 DNA follows: TGTGCCAGCAGCTTAGGGGGACAGGGCTACGAGCAGTACTTC.

The chain couples TRBV6-5 to TRBJ2-1; the match to TRBD1 covers 9 bases. The germline CDR1 and CDR2 sequences are MNHEY and SVGAGI. The V and J ends lost 4 bases and 9 bases, in that order; junction bases with no gene match: 13. The CDR3 has 16 residues. The CDR3 DNA follows: TGTGCCAGCAGTTCTCCACAGGGGGCGTTAATAGGTGAGCAGTTCTTC. Its protein is CASSSPQGALIGEQFF.

This clone was seen only once. The V call is TRBV18, the J call TRBJ1-4; 7 positions agree with TRBD1. V was pared by 4 bases and J by 5 bases, with 7 bases of the junction left unmatched. This CDR3 contains 15 residues. Germline lookup yields CDR1 KGHSH and CDR2 LQKENI. CDR3 nucleotide sequence: TGTGCCAGCTCACGAACAGGGGTCCCAAATGAAAAACTGTTTTTT. Translation gives CASSRTGVPNEKLFF. Variable domain in full (rest from reference TRBV18 and TRBJ1-4): NAGVMQNPRHLVRRRGQEARLRCSPMKGHSHVYWYRQLPEEGLKFMVYLQKENIIDESGMPKERFSAEFPKEGPSILRIQQVVRGDSAAYFCASSRTGVPNEKLFFGSGTQLSVL.

The chain is built from TRBV11-1 and TRBJ2-5; 13 positions match TRBD2. From germline, CDR1 is SGHAT and CDR2 FQDESV (reference sequence). V lost 2 bases, J lost 2 bases, and 5 bases stayed unmatched. The CDR3 length is 17 residues. The CDR3 bases are TGTGCCAGCAGCTTACAACTAGCGGGAGGGACTCAAGAGACCCAGTACTTC. This translates into CASSLQLAGGTQETQYF.

The J gene is TRBJ2-3, the V gene TRBV11-2, with 7 bases fitting TRBD2. The J segment lost 4 bases and the V segment lost 5 bases, leaving 6 bases of the junction unmatched. The germline gives CDR1 SGHAT, CDR2 FQNNGV. The CDR3 runs to 14 residues. The DNA for the CDR3 is TGTGCCAGCAGCCGGGACTACTCCGCAGATACGCAGTATTTT. Amino acids: CASSRDYSADTQYF.

V and J are TRBV10-3 and TRBJ1-6; tentative D call: TRBD1 (5 bases). The length of the CDR3 is 14 residues. CDR1 and CDR2 (germline): ENHRY, SYGVKD. Trimming shortened V by 6 bases and J by 10 bases, and 16 bases separated the two germline ends. As DNA, the CDR3 is TGTGCCATCAGGAGCCGGGACTCGAAGTCACCCCTCCACTTT. Translation: CAIRSRDSKSPLHF.

The sample holds one count of this clone. V usage is TRBV7-9 and J usage is TRBJ1-2; perhaps TRBD1 as D (5 bases). The CDR3 is 13 amino acids. Deletions cut 4 bases from V and 4 bases from J, with 10 bases between. CDR1 and CDR2 (germline): SEHNR, FQNEAQ (reference sequence). The CDR3 nucleotides are TGTGCCAGCAGCTCGACAGATGTCTATGGCTACACCTTC. Translation: CASSSTDVYGYTF.

V usage is TRBV7-9 and J usage is TRBJ2-1, with D possibly matching TRBD1 (6 bases). The CDR3 has 15 residues. Per the germline V gene, CDR1 is SEHNR and CDR2 is FQNEAQ (reference sequence). V was shortened by 3 bases and J by 0 bases, with 9 bases between the two germline ends. The CDR3 DNA follows: TGTGCCAGCAGCTTGGGCAGGGGCTCCTACAATGAGCAGTTCTTC. Amino acid sequence: CASSLGRGSYNEQFF. Complete variable domain (other parts from reference TRBV7-9 and TRBJ2-1): DTGVSQNPRHKITKRGQNVTFRCDPISEHNRLYWYRQTLGQGPEFLTYFQNEAQLEKSRLLSDRFSAERPKGSFSTLEIQRTEQGDSAMYLCASSLGRGSYNEQFFGPGTRLTVL.

V usage is TRBV4-1 and J usage is TRBJ2-7, with 8 bases that match TRBD2. The V gene end was trimmed by 1 base and the J gene end by 0 bases; junction bases not matched to a gene: 8. Germline CDR1 and CDR2: MGHRA and YSYEKL. The CDR3 runs to 17 residues. For the CDR3, the DNA is TGCGCCAGCAGCCAAGGAATTAGCGGGACCGTCTCCTACGAGCAGTACTTC. It codes for CASSQGISGTVSYEQYF.

The V call is TRBV13, the J call TRBJ2-7; 9 bases are a match to TRBD2. V shed 5 bases, J shed 5 bases, and the junction held 16 bases outside the gene matches. The CDR3 is 17 amino acids. CDR1 is PRHDT and CDR2 is FYEKMQ in the germline V gene (reference sequence). The CDR3: CASSLLFGGRAEHEQYF. CDR3 nucleotides: TGTGCCAGCAGCCTCTTATTTGGCGGGAGGGCCGAACACGAGCAGTACTTC.

Only a few counts were recorded for this clone. The chain recombines TRBV10-3 with TRBJ2-2; the match to TRBD2 covers 15 bases. CDR3 length: 17 residues. Germline CDR1 reads ENHRY; CDR2 reads SYGVKD. The V and J ends lost 4 bases and 0 bases, in that order; junction bases with no gene match: 0. CDR3 coding DNA: TGTGCCATCAGTGGGACTAGCGGGAGGGCGAACACCGGGGAGCTGTTTTTT. Residues: CAISGTSGRANTGELFF.

Comments on this clone: The junction differs from germline at one of its ends, possibly a read error. V is TRBV7-9 and J is TRBJ2-2; TRBD2 aligns across 10 bases. Germline CDR1 is SEHNR and CDR2 is FQNEAQ (reference sequence). There are 15 residues in the CDR3. The CDR3 DNA sequence: TGTTCCAGCAGTTGGGGGACTAGCGAGTTCGGGGAGCTGTTTTTT. It encodes CSSSWGTSEFGELFF.

The V and J genes are TRBV27 and TRBJ2-7; 10 bases agree with TRBD2. The germline gives CDR1 MNHEY, CDR2 SMNVEV (reference sequence). The CDR3 runs 15 residues. V shed 2 bases, J shed 3 bases, and the junction held 4 bases outside the gene matches. The CDR3 nucleotides are TGTGCCAGCAGTTTAAATAGCGGGGGGTTCTACGAGCAGTACTTC. The encoded protein is CASSLNSGGFYEQYF.